Listed below are T cell receptor beta chains from one sample, sequenced in a study of cytomegalovirus exposure and HLA in healthy donors. Clones were sequenced by immunoSEQ multiplex PCR, and TCRdb holds only the in-frame ones, with some missing. The specimen's table records about 200,000 clones. Material for sequencing was PBMCs. The receptors derive from a man aged 30 to 39 in good health and CMV-seronegative. Both conserved end residues are part of each CDR3. A D gene is named only where the DNA matches it firmly.

CDR3 protein,CDR3 DNA,J gene,D gene,V gene
CASRPQRGGPDTQYF,TGTGCCAGCAGACCGCAGCGGGGGGGCCCCGATACGCAGTATTTT,TRBJ2-3,TRBD2,TRBV2
CASRSGHPTDTQYF,TGTGCCAGCAGGTCGGGACACCCCACAGATACGCAGTATTTT,TRBJ2-3,NA,TRBV28
CASSQERLAGGLAYEQYF,TGCGCCAGCAGCCAAGAGAGGCTAGCGGGAGGCCTCGCCTACGAGCAGTACTTC,TRBJ2-7,TRBD2,TRBV4-1
CASSLNTKETQYF,TGCGCCAGCAGCTTGAACACCAAAGAGACCCAGTACTTC,TRBJ2-5,NA,TRBV5-1
CASSLRELGGYTF,TGTGCCAGCAGCTTAAGGGAGCTCGGTGGCTACACCTTC,TRBJ1-2,NA,TRBV7-2
CASTDQQGADEQYF,TGTGCCAGCACCGATCAACAGGGGGCAGACGAGCAGTACTTC,TRBJ2-7,TRBD1,TRBV28
CASSFRDRVLEQFF,TGTGCCAGCAGCTTCCGGGACAGGGTTTTGGAGCAGTTCTTC,TRBJ2-1,TRBD1,TRBV5-4
CAWSVGAFWTGEAYGYTF,TGTGCCTGGAGTGTAGGGGCATTCTGGACAGGGGAGGCCTATGGCTACACCTTC,TRBJ1-2,TRBD1,TRBV30
CASSIYAGGTGELFF,TGTGCCAGTAGTATATATGCGGGGGGCACCGGGGAGCTGTTTTTT,TRBJ2-2,TRBD2,TRBV19
CASSPRQGAREKLFF,TGTGCCAGCAGCCCTAGACAGGGGGCGAGAGAAAAACTGTTTTTT,TRBJ1-4,TRBD1,TRBV11-3
CASSIGTGGNQPQHF,TGTGCCAGTAGTATCGGGACAGGGGGGAATCAGCCCCAGCATTTT,TRBJ1-5,TRBD1,TRBV19
CASSESRGAQETQYF,TGCGCCAGCAGTGAGTCGCGGGGAGCACAAGAGACCCAGTACTTC,TRBJ2-5,NA,TRBV10-1
CASSPSGVAGWEQYF,TGTGCCAGCAGCCCTAGTGGGGTTGCGGGATGGGAGCAGTACTTC,TRBJ2-7,NA,TRBV9
CASGKGGGPITQYF,TGTGCCAGCGGAAAAGGGGGGGGGCCTATCACGCAGTACTTC,TRBJ2-7,NA,TRBV7-9